Described below is a single T cell receptor beta chain sequence and its context. Clones were sequenced by immunoSEQ multiplex PCR, and TCRdb holds only the in-frame ones, with some missing. The sample includes approximately 150,000 clones, 96% of them seen just once. The V and J ends lost 4 bases and 5 bases respectively, with 15 bases between them. The CDR3 is made up of 14 amino acids. Germline CDR1 is LNHNV and CDR2 is YYDKDF (reference sequence). This sample was taken from a study of control samples from healthy donors and cancer patients. The sequence was collected from a woman aged 25-40 years in good health. Sequences were obtained from blood. V usage is TRBV15 and J usage is TRBJ2-7; a weak D match, TRBD1 (6 bases). The CDR3 is CATSTPYAGDEQYF. CDR3 bases: TGTGCCACCAGCACTCCCTACGCAGGGGACGAGCAGTACTTC. Full variable domain (remainder filled in from reference TRBV15 and TRBJ2-7): DAMVIQNPRYQVTQFGKPVTLSCSQTLNHNVMYWYQQKSSQAPKLLFHYYDKDFNNEADTPDNFQSRRPNTSFCFLDIRSPGLGDTAMYLCATSTPYAGDEQYFGPGTRLTVT.